Following are 10 T cell receptor beta chains from one sample sequenced in a study of Graves' ophthalmopathy and Graves' hyperthyroidism. TCR beta CDR3 amplification used RNA transcripts. Scientists carried out first-round RT-PCR using HTBI primers and then a second-round multiplex PCR. In TCRdb, the multiplex PCR reads were re-called with MiXCR into one record per CDR3 protein. The table shows 300,000 to 350,000 distinct CDR3 sequences, with roughly a sixth occurring only once. The sequenced material came from peripheral blood. The receptors derive from an adult man with Graves' ophthalmopathy.

This clonotype has ten or more counts. V gene TRBV30 combines with J gene TRBJ2-7; a weak D match, TRBD2 (5 bases). The ends were cut back, 5 bases at V and 1 base at J, with 12 bases in the middle. CDR3 length: 13 amino acids. Germline lookup yields CDR1 GTSNPN and CDR2 SVGIG (reference sequence). This chain's CDR3 is CAWERGTSYEQYF. In nucleotides, the CDR3 is TGTGCCTGGGAACGGGGTACATCCTACGAGCAGTACTTC. The complete variable domain, with remaining parts taken from reference TRBV30 and TRBJ2-7, reads SQTIHQWPATLVQPVGSPLSLECTVEGTSNPNLYWYRQAAGRGLQLLFYSVGIGQISSEVPQNLSASRPQDRQFILSSKKLLLSDSGFYLCAWERGTSYEQYFGPGTRLTVT.

In this sample, this clonotype turned up many times. The chain combines TRBV2 with TRBJ2-1; TRBD2 matches 10 bases. Germline CDR1 reads SNHLY; CDR2 reads FYNNEI. The CDR3 is made up of 15 amino acids. V lost 2 bases, J lost 7 bases, and 5 bases stayed unmatched. As DNA, the CDR3 is TGTGCCAGCAGTGAATGGGCTAGCGGGGGAAATGAGCAGTTCTTC. It is translated as CASSEWASGGNEQFF.

This clonotype was picked up many times. J is TRBJ2-2 and V is TRBV6-2 or TRBV6-3; no definite D call. Germline values: CDR1 MNHEY, CDR2 SVGEGT. Trimming removed 2 bases from V and 4 bases from J, with 8 bases in between. The CDR3 covers 14 residues. CDR3 sequence reads: CASSYGPSTGELFF. CDR3 in DNA: TGTGCCAGCAGTTACGGACCCTCCACCGGGGAGCTGTTTTTT.

This clonotype was counted many times. The rearrangement links TRBV12-3 or TRBV12-4 to TRBJ1-5; 10 nucleotides line up with TRBD1. The CDR3 is made up of 15 amino acids. V was pared by 3 bases and J by 5 bases, with 4 bases of the junction left unmatched. CDR3 nucleotides: TGTGCCAGCAGTTTTGACAGGGGGCTTGATCAGCCCCAGCATTTT. It codes for CASSFDRGLDQPQHF.

The V call is TRBV6-1, the J call TRBJ2-5, with 8 nucleotides matching TRBD2. CDR1 and CDR2 from the germline V gene are MNHNS and SASEGT. J was trimmed by 2 bases and V by 7 bases; bases with no gene match: 9. There are 15 residues in the CDR3. DNA for the CDR3: TGTGCCAGCACCAAAAGCGGGAGAGAACAAGAGACCCAGTACTTC. This gives the protein CASTKSGREQETQYF.

This clonotype was detected ten times or more. V gene TRBV20-1 combines with J gene TRBJ1-5; D not certain. Germline CDR1 DFQATT, CDR2 SNEGSKA (reference sequence). CDR3 size: 17 residues. V was cut by 5 bases and J by 0 bases, with 20 bases left in between. The CDR3 DNA reads as TGCAGTGCTGCAGCTTCTAGACCGTCCCTTAGCAATCAGCCCCAGCATTTT. Its translation: CSAAASRPSLSNQPQHF.

This clonotype was seen many times. The rearrangement links TRBV10-3 to TRBJ2-7; TRBD2 agrees at 9 bases. Germline CDR1 is ENHRY and CDR2 is SYGVKD. With V trimmed by 4 bases and J by 3 bases, 4 bases remained unmatched. The CDR3 contains 14 residues. CDR3 sequence reads: CAISGGLANYEQYF. CDR3 sequence (DNA): TGTGCCATCAGTGGGGGACTAGCCAACTACGAGCAGTACTTC.

This chain connects TRBV6-2 or TRBV6-3 to TRBJ1-6; 9 nucleotides match TRBD1. This CDR3 spans 15 amino acids. V gave up 6 bases and J gave up 7 bases; unmatched junction bases: 7. From germline, CDR1 is MNHEY and CDR2 SVGEGT. The CDR3 nucleotides read TGTGCCAGCAGCCGGGTGGGACAGGGCAATTCACCCCTCCACTTT. It translates to CASSRVGQGNSPLHF.

This clonotype was observed many times. The chain has TRBV7-8 and TRBJ1-5; no reliable D call. The CDR3 covers 12 residues. Germline lookup yields CDR1 SGHVS and CDR2 FQNEAQ. Trimming removed 5 bases at V and 4 bases at J, with 6 bases between. In DNA form, the CDR3 reads TGTGCCAGCAGCGGGAAGAATCAGCCCCAGCATTTT. It codes for CASSGKNQPQHF.

This clonotype appeared many times. The V call is TRBV7-2, the J call TRBJ2-5, with D hard to call. Deletions cut 8 bases from V and 4 bases from J, with 8 bases between. The CDR3 runs to 11 residues. Germline V gene sequence: CDR1 SGHTA, CDR2 FQGNSA. The CDR3 bases are TGTGCCAGCCGCCTCGGAGAGACCCAGTACTTC. This codes for CASRLGETQYF.